Listed below are T cell receptor beta chains from one sample, sequenced in a study of immune heterogeneity within non-small cell lung tumors. From the multiplex PCR reads, TCRdb called clonotypes with MiXCR, one entry per CDR3 protein. The sample includes about 4,700 distinct CDR3 sequences, 20% to 25% of them seen just once. Sequencing was carried out using lung tumor tissue. The receptors here all came from a man between 60 and 70 years old with non-small cell lung cancer. Both conserved end residues are trimmed from each CDR3.

TRBV11-2,ASSRLGAGTSVGELF
TRBV12-3/TRBV12-4,ASSDDYYEQY
TRBV11-2,ASSLELAHEQF
TRBV5-4,ASSPSRDNSYEQY
TRBV20-1,SARDGGALKSEAF
TRBV24-1,ATSEGKNYGYT
TRBV19,ASSIEGIMNTEAF
TRBV9,ASSTQWTSGRSEQY
TRBV10-3,AISEGFSSGRAAGANVLT
TRBV20-1,SARGLAGAWYEQY
TRBV7-2,ASSLVVGLSEQY
TRBV7-8,ASSFDRATGNTIY
TRBV11-1,ASSFGVGQGQETQY
TRBV24-1,ATSDQSSRGTYNEQF
TRBV10-2,ASSESAGAGELF
TRBV5-1,ASSLVGGSGYT
TRBV20-1,SAELAGNSYEHY
TRBV11-2,ASSLTALEGYT
TRBV18,ASSPGSPDTQY
TRBV5-5,ASSLYRADRAVSYEQY
TRBV19,ASSIRGGRANGELF
TRBV12-3/TRBV12-4,ASSPGEREGQETQY
TRBV12-5,ASGLYVAGGYQPQH
TRBV19,ATSGGASYEQY
TRBV3-1,ASSPEANNYGYT
TRBV6-2/TRBV6-3,ASSYSILNTEAF
TRBV7-8,ASSYRPGQGPYEQY
TRBV2,ASSHLLGDGGRSGNTIY